The 17 T cell receptor beta chains presented below share a single source sample, sequenced in a study of control samples from healthy donors and cancer patients. Data came from immunoSEQ multiplex PCR; TCRdb stores just in-frame clones and leaves some out. Of fewer than 200,000 clones in the sample, just under 95% were seen once. The sequenced sample consisted of blood. These receptors all come from a woman in her sixties or seventies in good health.

The CDR3 DNA follows: TGCGCCAGCAGCGCATATACTGGGGTGGGCACTGAAGCTTTCTTT. Protein product: CASSAYTGVGTEAFF. The chain uses TRBV5-1 and TRBJ1-1; D is unclear. Trimming pared 4 bases from V and 4 bases from J, leaving 17 bases between. Germline CDR1 SGHRS, CDR2 YFSETQ. This CDR3 has 15 residues.

The chain joins TRBV18 to TRBJ2-7; D is uncertain. The germline V gene has CDR1 KGHSH and CDR2 LQKENI. V dropped 3 bases and J dropped 4 bases, with 7 bases sitting between them. This CDR3 spans 12 amino acids. DNA of the CDR3: TGTGCCAGCTCACCGGAAGGTTACGAGCAGTACTTC. Amino acid sequence: CASSPEGYEQYF.

The rearrangement joins TRBV6-2 or TRBV6-3 to TRBJ2-1, with D unresolved. Germline CDR1 and CDR2: MNHEY and SVGEGT. V lost 2 bases and J lost 4, with 18 bases in between. The CDR3 consists of 17 residues. The CDR3: CASSYGLMAPTYNEQFF. The CDR3 nucleotides are TGTGCCAGCAGTTACGGGTTGATGGCCCCAACTTACAATGAGCAGTTCTTC.

The chain joins TRBV7-9 to TRBJ2-3, with 11 bases aligning to TRBD2. J gave up 3 bases and V 5 bases, and 7 bases lay outside the gene matches. This CDR3 is 16 amino acids long. Germline V lookup: CDR1 SEHNR, CDR2 FQNEAQ (reference sequence). As DNA, the CDR3 is TGTGCCAGCAGCCCCAGACTAGCGGGGATGACAGATACGCAGTATTTT. Translated, it gives CASSPRLAGMTDTQYF.

This chain uses TRBV11-2 with TRBJ1-2; unclear D gene. CDR1 is SGHAT and CDR2 is FQNNGV in the germline V gene. V was trimmed by 0 bases and J by 7 bases, leaving 15 bases between them. This CDR3 has 15 amino acids. The CDR3 nucleotides read TGTGCCAGCAGCTTAGACTCAACAGTCGGGAGTGGCTACACCTTC. This translates into CASSLDSTVGSGYTF.

The rearrangement uses TRBV9 and TRBJ2-2; a weak D match, TRBD2 (6 bases). V was trimmed by 0 bases and J by 1 base, leaving 13 bases between them. CDR1 is SGDLS, CDR2 YYNGEE, per germline. CDR3 length equals 17 residues. The CDR3 sequence: CASSVGRGKGNTGELFF. CDR3 sequence (DNA): TGTGCCAGCAGCGTAGGGAGGGGAAAGGGGAACACCGGGGAGCTGTTTTTT.

The chain carries TRBV12-1 and TRBJ2-1; the D call in the table, TRBD2, was not verified against the DNA. TRBV12-1 is a pseudogene segment. The CDR3 spans 15 residues. The CDR3 nucleotides are TGTGCCAGCAGCCCTCCCCTAGCGGAGTACAATGAGCAGTTCTTC. Its translation is CASSPPLAEYNEQFF.

V gene TRBV5-4 combines with J gene TRBJ2-6; 9 nucleotides match TRBD2. This CDR3 contains 19 residues. The ends lost 4 bases at V and 7 bases at J; junction bases unmatched: 18. Per germline, CDR1 SGHNT and CDR2 YYREEE (reference sequence). This CDR3 reads CASSPGVTRGGLRANVLTF. CDR3 nucleotides: TGTGCCAGCAGCCCCGGGGTTACGCGGGGGGGGCTGAGAGCCAACGTCCTGACTTTC.

The chain combines TRBV5-4 with TRBJ2-7, with 8 bases lining up with TRBD1. Germline trimming cut 4 bases from V and 2 bases from J; bases unmatched to any gene: 8. CDR1 and CDR2 (germline): SGHNT, YYREEE (reference sequence). The CDR3 runs to 15 residues. In DNA form, the CDR3 reads TGTGCCAGCAGCCACAGGGGGTCTCCCACCTACGAGCAGTACTTC. As protein: CASSHRGSPTYEQYF.

This chain joins TRBV5-1 and TRBJ1-3, with D maybe TRBD1 (6 bases). Between the trimmed V and J ends, which lost 1 base and 2 bases, there was a span of 10 bases. The CDR3 extends over 15 amino acids. Germline CDR1 SGHRS, CDR2 YFSETQ. The CDR3, as DNA: TGCGCCAGCAGCTTGCAGACAGGTCCTGGAAACACCATATATTTT. Encoded protein: CASSLQTGPGNTIYF. Supplemented by reference TRBV5-1 and TRBJ1-3, the full variable domain reads KAGVTQTPRYLIKTRGQQVTLSCSPISGHRSVSWYQQTPGQGLQFLFEYFSETQRNKGNFPGRFSGRQFSNSRSEMNVSTLELGDSALYLCASSLQTGPGNTIYFGEGSWLTVV.

The gene calls are TRBV2 and TRBJ1-4, with TRBD1 matching 9 bases. The germline V gene has CDR1 SNHLY and CDR2 FYNNEI. V lost 4 bases, J lost 5 bases, and 5 bases stayed unmatched. The CDR3 has 15 residues. The CDR3 loop is CASSVTGTGNEKLFF. The CDR3 DNA reads as TGTGCCAGCAGTGTAACCGGGACAGGGAATGAAAAACTGTTTTTT.

CDR3 sequence: CSVQTGTGSYEQYF. CDR3 in DNA: TGCAGCGTTCAGACCGGGACAGGGTCCTACGAGCAGTACTTC. This chain connects TRBV29-1 to TRBJ2-7; 9 bases line up with TRBD1. This CDR3 contains 14 residues. The trim removed 5 bases at V and 1 base at J, leaving 6 bases unmatched. Germline-derived CDR1 and CDR2 are SQVTM and ANQGSEA.

The chain is built from TRBV6-5 and TRBJ1-3, with 9 nucleotides matching TRBD1. The length of the CDR3 is 16 residues. Looked up from germline, CDR1 is MNHEY and CDR2 is SVGAGI. Trimming cost V 4 bases and J 8 bases; bases outside gene matches: 12. The CDR3, as DNA: TGTGCCAGCAGTTTGTATGGGACAGGGAAAGAGGACACCATATATTTT. The encoded protein is CASSLYGTGKEDTIYF.

J is TRBJ2-3 and V is TRBV7-3, with TRBD2 matching over 8 bases. This CDR3 spans 14 amino acids. Trimming removed 6 bases from V and 2 bases from J; junction bases left unmatched: 4. Germline V gene sequence: CDR1 SGHTA, CDR2 FQGTGA. The CDR3 nucleotides read TGTGCCAGCAGTCTGACTAGCGTCACAGATACGCAGTATTTT. It encodes CASSLTSVTDTQYF.

About this clone itself: Within the sample, other DNA sequences also encode this same CDR3. This chain joins TRBV27 and TRBJ1-1; no firm D call. Trimming took off 2 bases at V and 1 base at J, with 5 bases between the two ends. Germline V CDR1 and CDR2: MNHEY, SMNVEV (reference sequence). The CDR3 consists of 13 residues. CDR3 bases: TGTGCCAGCAGTTTACTCAGGAACACTGAAGCTTTCTTT. Translating it yields CASSLLRNTEAFF.

In nucleotides, the CDR3 is TGTGCCAGTAGTATAGCGGGCAGAAATAATTCACCCCTCCACTTT. It codes for CASSIAGRNNSPLHF. The gene calls are TRBV19 and TRBJ1-6, with D uncertain. The CDR3 covers 15 residues. V lost 1 base, J lost 5 bases, and 9 bases lay in between. Germline V gene sequence: CDR1 LNHDA, CDR2 SQIVND (reference sequence).

This chain connects TRBV19 to TRBJ2-1; 7 nucleotides align to TRBD2. Germline lookup yields CDR1 LNHDA and CDR2 SQIVND (reference sequence). CDR3 length equals 12 residues. Trimming cost V 7 bases and J 11 bases; bases outside gene matches: 8. CDR3 sequence (DNA): TGTGCCAGTAAGGGAGGGTTGGGGAAGCAGTTCTTC. It is translated as CASKGGLGKQFF.